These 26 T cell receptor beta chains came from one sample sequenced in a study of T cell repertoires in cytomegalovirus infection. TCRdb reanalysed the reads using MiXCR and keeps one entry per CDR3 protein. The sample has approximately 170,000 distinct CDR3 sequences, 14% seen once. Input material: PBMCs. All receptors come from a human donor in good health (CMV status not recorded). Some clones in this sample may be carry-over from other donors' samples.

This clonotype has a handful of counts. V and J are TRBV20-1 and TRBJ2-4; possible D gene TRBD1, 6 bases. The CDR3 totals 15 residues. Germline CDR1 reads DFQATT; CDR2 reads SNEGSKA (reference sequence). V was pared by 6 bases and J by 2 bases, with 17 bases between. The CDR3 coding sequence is TGCAGTGCCCAAGGGACATCCCGGCCCAAAAACATTCAGTACTTC. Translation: CSAQGTSRPKNIQYF.

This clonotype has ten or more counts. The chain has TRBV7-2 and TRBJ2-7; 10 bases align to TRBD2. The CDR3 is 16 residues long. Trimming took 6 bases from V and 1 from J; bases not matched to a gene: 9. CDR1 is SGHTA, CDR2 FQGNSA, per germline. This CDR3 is CASRTASGSRSYEQYF. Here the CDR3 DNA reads TGTGCCAGCAGAACCGCTAGCGGGAGTCGGTCCTACGAGCAGTACTTC. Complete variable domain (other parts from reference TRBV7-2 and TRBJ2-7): GAGVSQSPSNKVTEKGKDVELRCDPISGHTALYWYRQSLGQGLEFLIYFQGNSAPDKSGLPSDRFSAERTGGSVSTLTIQRTQQEDSAVYLCASRTASGSRSYEQYFGPGTRLTVT.

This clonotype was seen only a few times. CDR3 sequence (DNA): TGCAGCGTTGAGGGGGACCCTCTGATTTATGGCTACACCTTC. It is translated as CSVEGDPLIYGYTF. V usage is TRBV29-1 and J usage is TRBJ1-2; D might be TRBD1 (5 bases). This CDR3 region has 14 residues. Trimming left V 3 bases short and J 5 bases short, with 16 bases between. Looked up from germline, CDR1 is SQVTM and CDR2 is ANQGSEA.

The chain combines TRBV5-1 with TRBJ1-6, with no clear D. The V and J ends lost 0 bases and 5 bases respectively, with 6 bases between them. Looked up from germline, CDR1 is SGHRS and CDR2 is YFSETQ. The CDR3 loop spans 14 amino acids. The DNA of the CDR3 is TGCGCCAGCAGCTTGGACAGAGATAATTCACCCCTCCACTTT. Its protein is CASSLDRDNSPLHF.

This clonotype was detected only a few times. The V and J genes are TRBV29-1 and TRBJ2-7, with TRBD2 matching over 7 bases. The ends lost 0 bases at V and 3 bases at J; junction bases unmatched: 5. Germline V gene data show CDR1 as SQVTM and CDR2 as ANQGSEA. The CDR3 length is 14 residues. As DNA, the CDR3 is TGCAGCGTTGAAGAAAGGACTAGTAGCTACGAGCAGTACTTC. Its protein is CSVEERTSSYEQYF.

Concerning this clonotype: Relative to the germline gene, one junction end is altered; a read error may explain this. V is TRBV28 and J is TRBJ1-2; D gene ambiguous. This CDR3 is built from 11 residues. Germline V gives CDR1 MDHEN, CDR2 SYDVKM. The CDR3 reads CASILGVGYTF. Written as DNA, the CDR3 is TGTGCCAGCATTTTAGGAGTTGGCTACACCTTC.

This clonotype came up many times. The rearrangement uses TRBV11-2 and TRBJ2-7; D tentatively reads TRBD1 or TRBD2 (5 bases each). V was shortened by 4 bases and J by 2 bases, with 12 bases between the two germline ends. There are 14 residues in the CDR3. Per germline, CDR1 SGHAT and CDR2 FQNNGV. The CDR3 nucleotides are TGTGCCAGCAGCTGGGCAGGGAGAACCTACGAGCAGTACTTC. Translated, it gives CASSWAGRTYEQYF. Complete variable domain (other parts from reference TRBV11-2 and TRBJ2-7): EAGVAQSPRYKIIEKRQSVAFWCNPISGHATLYWYQQILGQGPKLLIQFQNNGVVDDSQLPKDRFSAERLKGVDSTLKIQPAKLEDSAVYLCASSWAGRTYEQYFGPGTRLTVT.

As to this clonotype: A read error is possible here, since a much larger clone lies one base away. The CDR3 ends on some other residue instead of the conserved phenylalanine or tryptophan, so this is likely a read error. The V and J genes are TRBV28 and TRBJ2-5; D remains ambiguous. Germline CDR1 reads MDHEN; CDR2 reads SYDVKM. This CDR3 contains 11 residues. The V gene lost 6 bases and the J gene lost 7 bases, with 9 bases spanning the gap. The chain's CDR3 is CASSSAPTQYL. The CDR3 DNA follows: TGTGCCAGCAGCTCCGCGCCGACCCAGTACCTC.

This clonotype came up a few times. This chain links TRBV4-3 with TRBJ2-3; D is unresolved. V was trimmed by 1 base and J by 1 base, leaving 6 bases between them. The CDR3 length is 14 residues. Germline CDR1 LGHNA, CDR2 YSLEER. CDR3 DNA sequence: TGCGCCAGCAGCCAAGTCCAACGCACAGATACGCAGTATTTT. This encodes CASSQVQRTDTQYF.

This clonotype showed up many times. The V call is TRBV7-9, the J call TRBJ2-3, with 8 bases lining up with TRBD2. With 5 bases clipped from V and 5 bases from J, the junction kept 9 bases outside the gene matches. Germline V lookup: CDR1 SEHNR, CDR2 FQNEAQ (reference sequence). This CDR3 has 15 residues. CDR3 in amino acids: CASSIGAGEIDTQYF. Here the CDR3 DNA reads TGTGCCAGCAGCATTGGAGCGGGAGAAATAGATACGCAGTATTTT. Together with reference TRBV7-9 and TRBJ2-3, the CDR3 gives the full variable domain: DTGVSQNPRHKITKRGQNVTFRCDPISEHNRLYWYRQTLGQGPEFLTYFQNEAQLEKSRLLSDRFSAERPKGSFSTLEIQRTEQGDSAMYLCASSIGAGEIDTQYFGPGTRLTVL.

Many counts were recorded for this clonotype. CDR3 sequence reads: CASSFDRGREKLFF. In DNA, the CDR3 is TGTGCCAGCAGCTTCGACAGGGGAAGGGAAAAACTGTTTTTT. The V and J genes are TRBV7-2 and TRBJ1-4; TRBD1 agrees at 8 bases. The germline CDR1 and CDR2 sequences are SGHTA and FQGNSA. Unmatched junction bases numbered 5, after V lost 3 bases and J lost 8 bases. The CDR3 is 14 residues long.

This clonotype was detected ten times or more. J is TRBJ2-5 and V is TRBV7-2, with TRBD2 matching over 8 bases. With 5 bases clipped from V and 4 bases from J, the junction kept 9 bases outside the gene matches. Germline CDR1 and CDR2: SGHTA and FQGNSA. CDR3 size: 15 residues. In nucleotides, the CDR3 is TGTGCCAGCAGCGCTGAACTAGCGGCGGGAGAGACCCAGTACTTC. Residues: CASSAELAAGETQYF.

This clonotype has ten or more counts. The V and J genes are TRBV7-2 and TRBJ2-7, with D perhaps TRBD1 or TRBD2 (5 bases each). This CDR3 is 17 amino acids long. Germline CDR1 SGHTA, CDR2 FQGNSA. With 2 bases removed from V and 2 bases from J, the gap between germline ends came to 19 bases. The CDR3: CASSLYRGAAETYEQYF. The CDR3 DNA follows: TGTGCCAGCAGCTTATATCGTGGGGCAGCGGAGACCTACGAGCAGTACTTC.

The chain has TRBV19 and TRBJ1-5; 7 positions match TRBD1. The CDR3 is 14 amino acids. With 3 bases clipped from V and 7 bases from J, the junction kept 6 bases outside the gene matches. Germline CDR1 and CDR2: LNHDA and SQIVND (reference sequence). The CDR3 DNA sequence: TGTGCCAGTAGTATTCGTACAGGGGAACAGCCCCAGCATTTT. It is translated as CASSIRTGEQPQHF.

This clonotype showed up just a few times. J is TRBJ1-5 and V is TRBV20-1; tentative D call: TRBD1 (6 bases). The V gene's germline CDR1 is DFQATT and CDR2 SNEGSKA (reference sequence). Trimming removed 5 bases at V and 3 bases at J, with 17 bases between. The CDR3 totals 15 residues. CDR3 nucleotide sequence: TGCAGTGCTCTGGCGGGGGGCCCAATCAATCAGCCCCAGCATTTT. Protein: CSALAGGPINQPQHF.

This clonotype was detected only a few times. This chain's CDR3 is CASSLSAGTGNQPQHF. CDR3 in DNA: TGTGCCAGCAGTTTATCCGCCGGGACGGGGAATCAGCCCCAGCATTTT. V gene TRBV28 combines with J gene TRBJ1-5; D is possibly TRBD1 (5 bases). CDR3 length: 16 residues. V dropped 1 base and J dropped 4 bases, with 14 bases sitting between them. CDR1 and CDR2 (germline): MDHEN, SYDVKM.

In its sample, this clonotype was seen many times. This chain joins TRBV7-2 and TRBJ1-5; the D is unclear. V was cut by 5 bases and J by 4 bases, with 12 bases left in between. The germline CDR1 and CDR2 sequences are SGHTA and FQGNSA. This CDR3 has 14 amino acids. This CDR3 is CASSRDLGNQPQHF. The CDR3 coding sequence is TGTGCCAGCAGCCGTGATCTTGGTAATCAGCCCCAGCATTTT.

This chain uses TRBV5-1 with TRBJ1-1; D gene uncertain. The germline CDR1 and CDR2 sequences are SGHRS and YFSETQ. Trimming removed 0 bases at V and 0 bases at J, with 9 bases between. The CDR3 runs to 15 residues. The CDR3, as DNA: TGCGCCAGCAGCTTGGTGGTAGGGATGAACACTGAAGCTTTCTTT. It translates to CASSLVVGMNTEAFF.

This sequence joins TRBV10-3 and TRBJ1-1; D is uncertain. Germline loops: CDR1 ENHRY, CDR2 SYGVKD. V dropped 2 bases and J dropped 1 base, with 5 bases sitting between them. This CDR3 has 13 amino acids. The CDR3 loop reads CAISEEPNTEAFF. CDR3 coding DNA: TGTGCCATCAGTGAGGAACCGAACACTGAAGCTTTCTTT.

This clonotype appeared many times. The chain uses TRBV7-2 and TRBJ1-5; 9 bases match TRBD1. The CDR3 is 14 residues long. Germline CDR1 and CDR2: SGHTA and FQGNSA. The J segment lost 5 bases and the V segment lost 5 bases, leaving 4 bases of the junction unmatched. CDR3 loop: CASSPQGAYQPQHF. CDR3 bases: TGTGCCAGCAGCCCACAGGGGGCCTATCAGCCCCAGCATTTT.

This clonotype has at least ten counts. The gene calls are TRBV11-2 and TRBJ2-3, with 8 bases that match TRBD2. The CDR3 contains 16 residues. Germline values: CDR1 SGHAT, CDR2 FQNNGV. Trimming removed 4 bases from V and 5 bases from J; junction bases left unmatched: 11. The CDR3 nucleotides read TGTGCCAGCAGCTCCGTAAGCGGGAGTAAGATAGATACGCAGTATTTT. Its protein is CASSSVSGSKIDTQYF.

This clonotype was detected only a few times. CDR3 protein: CASSSSSTRTGKLFF. CDR3 coding DNA: TGTGCCAGCAGCTCCTCCTCCACGCGGACGGGGAAACTGTTTTTT. The chain has TRBV7-9 and TRBJ1-4; D not certain. The CDR3 has 15 residues. Per the germline V gene, CDR1 is SEHNR and CDR2 is FQNEAQ (reference sequence). V lost 4 bases, J lost 11 bases, and 20 bases lay in between.

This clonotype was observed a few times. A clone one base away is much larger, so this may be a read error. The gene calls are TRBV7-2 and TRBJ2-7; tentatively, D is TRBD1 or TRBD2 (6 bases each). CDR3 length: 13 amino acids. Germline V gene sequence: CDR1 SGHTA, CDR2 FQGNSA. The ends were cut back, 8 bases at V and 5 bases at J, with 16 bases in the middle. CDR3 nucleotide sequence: TGTGCCAGCGGCCCCTGGAGGGGGAACGAGCAGTACTTC. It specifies CASGPWRGNEQYF.

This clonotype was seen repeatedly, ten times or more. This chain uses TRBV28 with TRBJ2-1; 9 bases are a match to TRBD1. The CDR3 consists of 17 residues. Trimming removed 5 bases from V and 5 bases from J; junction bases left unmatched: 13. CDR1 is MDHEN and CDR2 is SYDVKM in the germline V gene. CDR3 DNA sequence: TGTGCCAGCAGTCCCAGTAGGGGACAGGGAGGTGACAATGAGCAGTTCTTC. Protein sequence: CASSPSRGQGGDNEQFF.

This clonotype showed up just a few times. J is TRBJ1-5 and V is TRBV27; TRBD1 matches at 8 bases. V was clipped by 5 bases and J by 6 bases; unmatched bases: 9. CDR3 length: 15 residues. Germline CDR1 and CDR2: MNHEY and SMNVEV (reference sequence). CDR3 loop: CASSPSRQGLQPQHF. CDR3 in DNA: TGTGCCAGCAGTCCTTCCCGACAGGGGCTTCAGCCCCAGCATTTT.

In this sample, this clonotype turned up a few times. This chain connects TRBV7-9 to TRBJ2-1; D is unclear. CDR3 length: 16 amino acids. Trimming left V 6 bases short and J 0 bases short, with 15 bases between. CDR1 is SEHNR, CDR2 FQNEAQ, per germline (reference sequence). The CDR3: CASSSRTLSSYNEQFF. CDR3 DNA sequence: TGTGCCAGCAGTTCCCGTACCCTAAGCTCCTACAATGAGCAGTTCTTC.